The 19 T cell receptor beta chains below all came from one sample that was sequenced in a study of blood T cell repertoires in COVID-19. Sequencing used immunoSEQ multiplex PCR; TCRdb keeps in-frame clones, though not all of them. The data hold 300,000 to 450,000 clones, with 80% to 90% observed a single time. The sequencing input was peripheral blood. Receptors were obtained from an older woman with COVID-19, enrolled during active disease.

The chain carries TRBV16 and TRBJ1-2; D possibly corresponds to TRBD1 (5 bases). V gave up 1 base and J gave up 3 bases, with 9 bases separating them. CDR3 length: 14 residues. Germline assignment: CDR1 KGHSY and CDR2 FQNENV. The CDR3 reads CASSQLRGYYGYTF. In DNA, the CDR3 is TGTGCCAGCAGCCAATTGCGGGGCTACTATGGCTACACCTTC.

The chain employs TRBV28 and TRBJ2-7; TRBD2 matches at 10 bases. The V and J ends lost 5 bases and 2 bases, in that order; junction bases with no gene match: 6. The CDR3 spans 15 residues. The germline V gene encodes CDR1 MDHEN and CDR2 SYDVKM. CDR3 DNA: TGTGCCAGCAGTACCCAAGCGGGGGGGCCCTACGAGCAGTACTTC. Encoded protein: CASSTQAGGPYEQYF.

The V call is TRBV18, the J call TRBJ2-1, with 8 bases lining up with TRBD2. The trim removed 5 bases at V and 0 bases at J, leaving 3 bases unmatched. This CDR3 is 15 amino acids long. Germline V lookup: CDR1 KGHSH, CDR2 LQKENI. The CDR3 loop is CASSTSGSSYNEQFF. CDR3 nucleotide sequence: TGTGCCAGCTCAACTAGCGGAAGCTCCTACAATGAGCAGTTCTTC.

The V gene is TRBV3-1 (or the pseudogene TRBV3-2), the J gene TRBJ2-5; 12 bases are shared with TRBD1. The V gene's germline CDR1 is LGHDT and CDR2 YNNKEL (reference sequence). The CDR3 consists of 17 residues. V lost 10 bases, J lost 5 bases, and 17 bases stayed unmatched. In DNA form, the CDR3 reads TGTGCCACCTCGCCCGGGACAGGGGGCGCAGGGTGGGAGACCCAGTACTTC. As protein: CATSPGTGGAGWETQYF.

V and J are TRBV30 and TRBJ2-1; perhaps TRBD2 as D (6 bases). With 5 bases removed from V and 12 bases from J, the gap between germline ends came to 26 bases. This CDR3 is built from 15 residues. Germline CDR1 reads GTSNPN; CDR2 reads SVGIG (reference sequence). This CDR3 reads CAWGPDSVPRGGQFF. The CDR3 DNA reads TGTGCCTGGGGACCCGACAGCGTTCCCCGGGGAGGGCAGTTCTTC.

This chain joins TRBV5-5 and TRBJ1-1; 9 positions agree with TRBD1. The junction had 4 bases not matched to a gene; V was cut back by 1 base and J by 0 bases. The CDR3 runs 16 residues. CDR1 and CDR2 from the germline V gene are SGHKS and YYEKEE (reference sequence). The CDR3 DNA sequence: TGTGCCAGCAGCTTGTACAGGGGGCAGCTGAACACTGAAGCTTTCTTT. Encoded protein: CASSLYRGQLNTEAFF.

This chain connects TRBV6-5 to TRBJ1-4; 8 bases agree with TRBD1. V lost 6 bases to trimming and J lost 8 bases; unmatched junction nucleotides: 8. The germline CDR1 and CDR2 sequences are MNHEY and SVGAGI. CDR3 length: 14 residues. DNA of the CDR3: TGTGCCAGCAGCGGAGACAGGGGTCGGGAAAAACTGTTTTTT. It encodes CASSGDRGREKLFF.

This rearrangement joins TRBV28 to TRBJ1-6; D possibly corresponds to TRBD1 (6 bases). V lost 7 bases and J 7 bases, leaving 17 bases between the germline ends. Germline CDR1 reads MDHEN; CDR2 reads SYDVKM. This CDR3 region has 15 residues. CDR3 sequence: CASIWGVQGNSPLHF. CDR3 bases: TGTGCCAGCATTTGGGGCGTCCAGGGGAATTCACCCCTCCACTTT.

The DNA for the CDR3 is TGCGCCAGCAGCTTGGATCTTTCCAGGGGTGAAAAACTGTTTTTT. Translating it yields CASSLDLSRGEKLFF. The V and J genes are TRBV5-1 and TRBJ1-4, with TRBD1 as a possible D gene (6 bases). The CDR3 is 15 residues long. V was pared by 0 bases and J by 7 bases, with 13 bases between. Germline V gene data show CDR1 as SGHRS and CDR2 as YFSETQ.

The chain recombines TRBV5-1 with TRBJ1-2, with TRBD1 matching over 8 bases. CDR1 is SGHRS, CDR2 YFSETQ, per germline. The CDR3 consists of 14 residues. Trimming at V came to 1 base and at J to 6 bases, leaving 5 bases not matched to a gene. Here the CDR3 DNA reads TGCGCCAGCAGCTTGTCAGGGGGCACGGATGGCTACACCTTC. Its protein is CASSLSGGTDGYTF.

The rearrangement uses TRBV18 and TRBJ1-1, with D possibly TRBD1 on 5 matching bases. Germline assignment: CDR1 KGHSH and CDR2 LQKENI. V was shortened by 4 bases and J by 5 bases, with 17 bases between the two germline ends. The CDR3 runs 15 residues. The CDR3 sequence: CASSLPAGRNTEAFF. The CDR3 DNA reads as TGTGCCAGCTCACTCCCGGCAGGGAGGAATACTGAAGCTTTCTTT.

This clone occurred once. Within the sample, other DNA sequences also encode this same CDR3. This rearrangement joins TRBV7-2 to TRBJ2-5; a possible D gene is TRBD2 (6 bases). The CDR3 totals 14 residues. V lost 1 base and J lost 3, with 9 bases in between. Germline loops: CDR1 SGHTA, CDR2 FQGNSA. The CDR3 sequence is CASSLGRGKETQYF. The DNA for the CDR3 is TGTGCCAGCAGCTTAGGGAGGGGAAAAGAGACCCAGTACTTC.

This chain links TRBV2 with TRBJ2-7; maybe TRBD1 (6 bases). Trimming shortened V by 6 bases and J by 4 bases, and 19 bases separated the two germline ends. This CDR3 comprises 15 residues. From germline, CDR1 is SNHLY and CDR2 FYNNEI. CDR3 in amino acids: CASSLTGSSVYEQYF. The DNA for the CDR3 is TGTGCCAGCAGCCTGACAGGTTCTTCGGTGTACGAGCAGTACTTC.

Of note for this clone: Germline and junction disagree at one end, which may indicate a read error. The same CDR3 can be traced to other DNA sequences in this sample. The chain is built from TRBV5-6 and TRBJ1-5; 7 bases are shared with TRBD1. The CDR3 loop spans 13 amino acids. The germline gives CDR1 SGHDT, CDR2 YYEEEE. The CDR3, as DNA: TGTGCCAGCAGTTTGGACAGGAACCAGCCCCAGCATTTT. Encoded protein: CASSLDRNQPQHF. Complete variable domain (other parts from reference TRBV5-6 and TRBJ1-5): DAGVTQSPTHLIKTRGQQVTLRCSPKSGHDTVSWYQQALGQGPQFIFQYYEEEERQRGNFPDRFSGHQFPNYSSELNVNALLLGDSALYLCASSLDRNQPQHFGDGTRLSIL.

The chain links TRBV5-1 to TRBJ1-4; 11 bases agree with TRBD1. In germline, CDR1 is SGHRS, CDR2 YFSETQ. J gave up 4 bases and V 3 bases, and 11 bases lay outside the gene matches. The CDR3 spans 18 residues. Here the CDR3 reads CASSSGQGAYPGNEKLFF. The CDR3 DNA sequence: TGCGCCAGCAGCTCAGGACAGGGGGCGTATCCGGGTAATGAAAAACTGTTTTTT.

As to this clone: The junction departs from the called germline gene at one end, perhaps through a read error. The V and J genes are TRBV28 and TRBJ1-5; D unclear. This CDR3 is 13 amino acids long. Germline V CDR1 and CDR2: MDHEN, SYDVKM. This chain's CDR3 is CVSRRVSNQPQHF. The CDR3 DNA sequence: TGTGTCAGCAGGAGAGTTAGCAATCAGCCCCAGCATTTT.

V and J are TRBV21-1 and TRBJ2-5; no DNA check was done on the table's D call, TRBD2. TRBV21-1 is a pseudogene segment. The CDR3 sequence is 16 residues long. CDR3 coding DNA: TGTGCCAGCAGCAAAGACCTGCCAACCGGCGGAGAGACCCAGTACTTC. Its protein product is CASSKDLPTGGETQYF.

The chain uses TRBV4-1 and TRBJ1-2; 7 bases align to TRBD1. From germline, CDR1 is MGHRA and CDR2 YSYEKL. This CDR3 region has 16 residues. V lost 0 bases and J lost 2; bases outside the gene matches: 6. CDR3 sequence reads: CASSQDSTGRNYGYTF. The CDR3 coding sequence is TGCGCCAGCAGCCAAGATTCGACAGGGAGGAACTATGGCTACACCTTC.

This sequence joins TRBV7-8 and TRBJ2-2; D is unresolved. Trimming took 4 bases from V and 7 from J, leaving 10 bases between them. CDR1 SGHVS and CDR2 FQNEAQ come from the germline V gene. The CDR3 runs to 13 residues. In DNA form, the CDR3 reads TGTGCCAGCAGCTCCTATACGAACGGGGAGCTGTTTTTT. Translated: CASSSYTNGELFF.